This T cell receptor beta chain is drawn from a study of blood T cells in healthy people across ages. Concerning this clonotype itself: Its target is not known. A much more abundant neighbour one base away suggests this may be a read error.

Germline CDR1 and CDR2: LGHNA and YSLEER. This CDR3 is built from 15 residues. Primed by a sample-barcoded 5' primer and a J-beta primer mix, a second PCR proceeded for about 6 to 11 cycles. Every individual sample yielded 3 million or more paired-end reads (each containing CDR3). From the 5' RACE reads, TCRdb called clonotypes with MiXCR, one entry per CDR3 protein. Of 650,000 to 1,000,000 distinct CDR3 sequences in the sample, about 36% were seen once. Overall study results and limits: Diversity was estimated from one million T cells, and these estimates were considered underestimates.

This TCR derives from a man aged 18 to 35 in good health. Sequencing used blood. This chain joins TRBV4-3 and TRBJ2-4; D not certain. The DNA end is more similar to TRBJ2-7, so the J call may be wrong. CDR3 residues: CASSQDSRDCYEQYF. CDR3 coding DNA: TGCGCCAGCAGCCAAGATTCCAGAGATTGTTACGAGCAGTACTTC.